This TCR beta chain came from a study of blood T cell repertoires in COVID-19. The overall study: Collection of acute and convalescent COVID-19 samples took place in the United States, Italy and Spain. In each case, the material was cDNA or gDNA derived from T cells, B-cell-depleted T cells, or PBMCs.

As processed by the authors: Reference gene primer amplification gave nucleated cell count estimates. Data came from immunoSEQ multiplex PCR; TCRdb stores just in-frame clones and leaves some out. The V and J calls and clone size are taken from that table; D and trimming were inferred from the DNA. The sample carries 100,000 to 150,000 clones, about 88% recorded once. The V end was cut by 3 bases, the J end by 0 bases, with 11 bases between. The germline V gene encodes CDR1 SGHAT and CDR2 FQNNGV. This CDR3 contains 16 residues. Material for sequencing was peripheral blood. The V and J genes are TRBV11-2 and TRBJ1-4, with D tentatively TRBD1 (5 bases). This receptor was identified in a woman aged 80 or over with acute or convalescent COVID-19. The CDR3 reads CASSLGLLATNEKLFF. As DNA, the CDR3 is TGTGCCAGCAGCTTGGGACTCCTGGCAACTAATGAAAAACTGTTTTTT.